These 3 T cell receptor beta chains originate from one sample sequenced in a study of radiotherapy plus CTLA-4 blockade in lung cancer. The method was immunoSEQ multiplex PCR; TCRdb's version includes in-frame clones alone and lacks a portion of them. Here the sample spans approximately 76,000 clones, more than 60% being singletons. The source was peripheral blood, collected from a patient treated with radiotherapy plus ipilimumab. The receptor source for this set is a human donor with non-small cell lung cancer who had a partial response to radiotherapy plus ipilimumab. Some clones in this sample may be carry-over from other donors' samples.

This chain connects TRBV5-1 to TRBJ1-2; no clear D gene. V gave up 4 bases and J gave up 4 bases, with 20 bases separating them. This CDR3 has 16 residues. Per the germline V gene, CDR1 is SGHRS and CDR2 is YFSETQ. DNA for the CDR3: TGCGCCAGCAGCGCCGGTATTGGCGGGATGCCCTATGGCTACACCTTC. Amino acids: CASSAGIGGMPYGYTF.

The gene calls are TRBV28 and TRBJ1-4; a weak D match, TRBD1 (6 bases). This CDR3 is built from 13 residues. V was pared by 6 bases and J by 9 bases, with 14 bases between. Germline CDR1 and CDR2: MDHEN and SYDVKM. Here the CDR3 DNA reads TGTGCCAGCAGGATCGACAGGAAGCAAAAACTGTTTTTT. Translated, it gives CASRIDRKQKLFF.

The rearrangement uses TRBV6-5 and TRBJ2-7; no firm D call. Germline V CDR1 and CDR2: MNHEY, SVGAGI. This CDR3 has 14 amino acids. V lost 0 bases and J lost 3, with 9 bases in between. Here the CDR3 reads CASSYSSLLYEQYF. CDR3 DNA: TGTGCCAGCAGTTACTCGAGCTTGCTCTACGAGCAGTACTTC.